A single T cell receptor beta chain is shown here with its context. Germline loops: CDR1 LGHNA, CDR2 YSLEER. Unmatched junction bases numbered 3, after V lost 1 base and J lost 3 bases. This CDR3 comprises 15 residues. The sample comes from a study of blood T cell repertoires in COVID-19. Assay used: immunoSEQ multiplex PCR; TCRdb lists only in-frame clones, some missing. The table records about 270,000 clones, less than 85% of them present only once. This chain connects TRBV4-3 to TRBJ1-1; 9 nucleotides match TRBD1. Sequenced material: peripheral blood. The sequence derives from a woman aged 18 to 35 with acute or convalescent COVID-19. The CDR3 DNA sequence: TGCGCCAGCAGCCAAGGGGGACAGGGATACACTGAAGCTTTCTTT. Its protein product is CASSQGGQGYTEAFF.